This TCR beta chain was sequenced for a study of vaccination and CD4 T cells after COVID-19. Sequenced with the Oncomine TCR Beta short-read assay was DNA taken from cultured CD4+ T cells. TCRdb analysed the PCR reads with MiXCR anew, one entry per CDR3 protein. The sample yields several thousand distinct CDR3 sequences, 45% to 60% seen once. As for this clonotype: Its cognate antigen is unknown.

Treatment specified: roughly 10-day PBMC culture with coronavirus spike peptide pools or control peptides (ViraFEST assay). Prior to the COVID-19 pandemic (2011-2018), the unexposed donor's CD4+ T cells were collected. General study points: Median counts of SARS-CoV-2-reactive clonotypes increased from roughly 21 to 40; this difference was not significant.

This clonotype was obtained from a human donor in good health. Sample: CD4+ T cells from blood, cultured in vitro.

In DNA, the CDR3 is TGTGCCAGCAGTTTACTTGACAATCAGCCCCAGCATTTT. Translating it yields CASSLLDNQPQHF. The gene calls are TRBV12-3 or TRBV12-4 and TRBJ1-5; D ambiguous. Deletions cut 2 bases from V and 3 bases from J, with 5 bases between. The CDR3 sequence is 13 residues long.